The 7 T cell receptor beta chains listed next were all sequenced from one sample in a study of blood T cell repertoires in COVID-19. The assay was immunoSEQ multiplex PCR, and TCRdb's table has in-frame clones only and misses some. The profile shows a few hundred thousand clones, roughly 84% of them singletons. What was sequenced was peripheral blood. These receptors were taken from a woman of 80 years or more with active or convalescent COVID-19.

CDR3 amino acids: CASSYSVGAGSDQPQHF. The CDR3 DNA is TGTGCCAGCAGTTACTCGGTTGGGGCCGGGAGCGATCAGCCCCAGCATTTT. V and J are TRBV6-2 or TRBV6-3 and TRBJ1-5, with D perhaps TRBD1 (5 bases). The germline CDR1 and CDR2 sequences are MNHEY and SVGEGT. The CDR3 is made up of 17 amino acids. Deletions cut 0 bases from V and 5 bases from J, with 17 bases between.

The V call is TRBV6-5, the J call TRBJ2-2, with D uncertain. The CDR3 length is 12 residues. CDR1 and CDR2 from the germline V gene are MNHEY and SVGAGI. Trimming removed 6 bases from V and 7 bases from J, with 9 bases in between. The CDR3 bases are TGTGCCAGCAGCGCTGGTAGCGGGGAGCTGTTTTTT. This codes for CASSAGSGELFF.

This chain joins TRBV18 and TRBJ2-7, with a weak D call TRBD2 (5 bases). The CDR3 spans 13 residues. Germline V gene sequence: CDR1 KGHSH, CDR2 LQKENI. The germline V and J ends were trimmed by 3 bases and 3 bases, with 9 bases remaining between them. The CDR3, as DNA: TGTGCCAGCTCACCCCAGCGGAGCTACGAGCAGTACTTC. This encodes CASSPQRSYEQYF.

This chain links TRBV4-3 with TRBJ1-2; 7 bases match TRBD1. This CDR3 spans 13 amino acids. Trimming at V came to 0 bases and at J to 8 bases, leaving 3 bases not matched to a gene. Germline CDR1 LGHNA, CDR2 YSLEER. This CDR3 reads CASSQETGVGYTF. The CDR3 DNA sequence: TGCGCCAGCAGCCAAGAAACAGGGGTAGGCTACACCTTC.

The V call is TRBV7-2, the J call TRBJ1-5, with a possible D match to TRBD1 (5 bases). The V gene's germline CDR1 is SGHTA and CDR2 FQGNSA. The ends were cut back, 2 bases at V and 5 bases at J, with 19 bases in the middle. The CDR3 has 17 amino acids. The CDR3 loop is CASSLSYRTTSDQPQHF. In DNA form, the CDR3 reads TGTGCCAGCAGCTTATCGTACAGGACAACTTCGGATCAGCCCCAGCATTTT.

This chain joins TRBV7-9 and TRBJ2-1; 9 bases match TRBD2. After removal of 5 bases from V and 4 bases from J, the junction contained 12 bases not matched to a gene. Per the germline V gene, CDR1 is SEHNR and CDR2 is FQNEAQ (reference sequence). This CDR3 region has 17 residues. CDR3 protein: CASSRGAGGPPYNEQFF. The CDR3, as DNA: TGTGCCAGCAGCCGGGGGGCGGGAGGGCCGCCTTACAATGAGCAGTTCTTC.

V is TRBV5-1 and J is TRBJ1-1, with a tentative D call TRBD1 (5 bases). The CDR3 runs 13 residues. The V and J ends lost 4 bases and 0 bases respectively, with 7 bases between them. In germline, CDR1 is SGHRS, CDR2 YFSETQ. The CDR3 is CASSTTVNTEAFF. CDR3 DNA sequence: TGCGCCAGCAGCACGACAGTGAACACTGAAGCTTTCTTT.